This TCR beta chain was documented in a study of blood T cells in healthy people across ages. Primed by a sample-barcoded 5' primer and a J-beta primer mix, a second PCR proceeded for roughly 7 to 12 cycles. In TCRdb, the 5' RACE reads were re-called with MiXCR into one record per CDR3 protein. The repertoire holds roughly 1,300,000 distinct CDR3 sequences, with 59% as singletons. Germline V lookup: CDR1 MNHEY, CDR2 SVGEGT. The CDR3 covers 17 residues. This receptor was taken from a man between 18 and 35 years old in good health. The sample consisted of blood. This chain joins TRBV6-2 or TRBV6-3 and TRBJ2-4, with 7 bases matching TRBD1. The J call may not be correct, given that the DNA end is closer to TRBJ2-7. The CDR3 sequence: CASSYSLVGGLSYEQYF. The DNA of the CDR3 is TGTGCCAGCAGTTACTCGTTAGTAGGGGGCTTATCCTACGAGCAGTACTTC.